Below, 3 T cell receptor beta chains from the same sample are listed, as sequenced in a study of cytomegalovirus exposure and HLA in healthy donors. 13 Jbeta primers and 60 Vbeta primers were used for the PCR. Profiled with immunoSEQ multiplex PCR; TCRdb holds only in-frame clones, not every one. The sample yields about 170,000 clones, around 80% seen once. Specimen: PBMCs. All receptors derive from a woman in her twenties or thirties in good health and CMV-seropositive.

This chain connects TRBV19 to TRBJ1-1; 10 bases align to TRBD1. Germline V gene data show CDR1 as LNHDA and CDR2 as SQIVND (reference sequence). The CDR3 totals 18 residues. V trimming: 7 bases; J trimming: 1 base; junction bases outside the gene matches: 15. The CDR3 sequence: CASTLASPGQGWNTEAFF. CDR3 DNA: TGTGCCAGTACCTTAGCTAGCCCGGGACAGGGGTGGAACACTGAAGCTTTCTTT.

The rearrangement joins TRBV28 to TRBJ1-2, with D unclear. The CDR3 is 12 amino acids. Germline V gene data show CDR1 as MDHEN and CDR2 as SYDVKM. V was clipped by 5 bases and J by 8 bases, with 12 bases between them. CDR3 sequence reads: CASSRQTGGYTF. The CDR3 nucleotides are TGTGCCAGCAGTCGACAAACCGGAGGCTACACCTTC.

As regards this clone: This same CDR3 is encoded by further DNA sequences in the sample. The V call is TRBV2, the J call TRBJ2-5, with 9 nucleotides matching TRBD2. V shed 6 bases and J 4 bases; nucleotides not matched to a gene: 9. From germline, CDR1 is SNHLY and CDR2 FYNNEI. CDR3 length equals 15 residues. CDR3 nucleotides: TGTGCCAGCAGCCCCAGTGGCGGGAGGGCAGAGACCCAGTACTTC. Translated, it gives CASSPSGGRAETQYF.